These 25 T cell receptor beta chains were sequenced from one sample in a study of blood T cell repertoires in COVID-19. Only in-frame clones appear in the TCRdb table, and some are missing; sequencing was by immunoSEQ multiplex PCR. The repertoire holds approximately 280,000 clones, with around 85% as singletons. The sample consisted of PBMCs or T cells enriched from blood (not recorded which). All receptors come from a woman between 40 and 55 years old who had recovered from COVID-19.

The chain joins TRBV24-1 to TRBJ2-5; 10 bases line up with TRBD2. The V and J ends lost 4 bases and 4 bases, in that order; junction bases with no gene match: 8. The germline gives CDR1 KGHDR, CDR2 SFDVKD. There are 16 residues in the CDR3. The CDR3 spells CATSDTTAGGLETQYF. The CDR3 DNA follows: TGTGCCACCAGTGACACGACAGCGGGAGGGCTAGAGACCCAGTACTTC.

V gene TRBV4-1 combines with J gene TRBJ2-7; 10 positions match TRBD1. Germline V CDR1 and CDR2: MGHRA, YSYEKL. This CDR3 spans 17 amino acids. With V trimmed by 0 bases and J by 2 bases, 7 bases remained unmatched. CDR3: CASSQDPRTGGPYEQYF. CDR3 sequence (DNA): TGCGCCAGCAGCCAAGATCCCAGGACAGGGGGTCCCTACGAGCAGTACTTC.

The J gene is TRBJ1-1, the V gene TRBV5-6; no clear D. Deletions cut 0 bases from V and 3 bases from J, with 12 bases between. The CDR3 length is 15 residues. Germline assignment: CDR1 SGHDT and CDR2 YYEEEE. The CDR3 spells CASSLAAEYYTEAFF. CDR3 nucleotide sequence: TGTGCCAGCAGCTTGGCCGCGGAATATTACACTGAAGCTTTCTTT.

This rearrangement joins TRBV24-1 to TRBJ1-3, with D perhaps TRBD1 (5 bases). The V end lost 4 bases, the J end lost 0 bases, and 15 bases lay between the germline ends. The CDR3 spans 17 residues. Germline V gives CDR1 KGHDR, CDR2 SFDVKD. The DNA of the CDR3 is TGTGCCACCAGTGACTGGCCACAGGAGAGCTCTGGAAACACCATATATTTT. This sequence encodes CATSDWPQESSGNTIYF.

The chain couples TRBV28 to TRBJ2-2; 8 bases are a match to TRBD2. This CDR3 region has 14 residues. V shed 6 bases and J 4 bases; nucleotides not matched to a gene: 4. Germline V gene data show CDR1 as MDHEN and CDR2 as SYDVKM. CDR3 DNA sequence: TGTGCCAGCAGCGGGGGGGTTACCACCGGGGAGCTGTTTTTT. Translating it yields CASSGGVTTGELFF.

The chain is built from TRBV18 and TRBJ2-5; D remains unclear. From germline, CDR1 is KGHSH and CDR2 LQKENI. CDR3 length: 15 residues. V was shortened by 3 bases and J by 2 bases, with 13 bases between the two germline ends. The CDR3 sequence is CASSPPLQFQETQYF. CDR3 DNA sequence: TGTGCCAGCTCACCCCCTTTACAGTTTCAAGAGACCCAGTACTTC.

This clone is a singleton in its sample. The chain has TRBV5-4 and TRBJ1-6; the D is unclear. Germline V CDR1 and CDR2: SGHNT, YYREEE (reference sequence). Trimming stripped 2 bases from V and 9 bases from J, with 9 bases between. CDR3 length: 13 residues. CDR3 in amino acids: CASSFGGGSPLHF. CDR3 nucleotide sequence: TGTGCCAGCAGCTTTGGCGGCGGTTCACCCCTCCACTTT.

J is TRBJ2-2 and V is TRBV6-1; D possibly corresponds to TRBD2 (5 bases). Germline V CDR1 and CDR2: MNHNS, SASEGT. The V and J ends lost 0 bases and 7 bases respectively, with 18 bases between them. The CDR3 is made up of 17 amino acids. The CDR3 DNA follows: TGTGCCAGCAGTGAAGCGAAAGGGTCTCTCCGGGGCGGGGAGCTGTTTTTT. Amino acids: CASSEAKGSLRGGELFF.

The J gene is TRBJ2-5, the V gene TRBV18; D not resolved. Per the germline V gene, CDR1 is KGHSH and CDR2 is LQKENI. Trimming shortened V by 5 bases and J by 4 bases, and 11 bases separated the two germline ends. This CDR3 has 13 residues. The CDR3 DNA reads TGTGCCAGCTCAGCGGCCGTCTTAGAGACCCAGTACTTC. It translates to CASSAAVLETQYF.

The chain carries TRBV28 and TRBJ2-7, with TRBD2 matching over 11 bases. Germline V CDR1 and CDR2: MDHEN, SYDVKM. V lost 8 bases and J lost 3; bases outside the gene matches: 18. The CDR3 loop spans 18 amino acids. The CDR3 sequence is CASPPGLAEGGTNYEQYF. The CDR3 DNA reads as TGTGCCAGCCCTCCGGGACTAGCGGAAGGAGGGACCAACTACGAGCAGTACTTC. Filled out from reference TRBV28 and TRBJ2-7, the complete variable domain reads DVKVTQSSRYLVKRTGEKVFLECVQDMDHENMFWYRQDPGLGLRLIYFSYDVKMKEKGDIPEGYSVSREKKERFSLILESASTNQTSMYLCASPPGLAEGGTNYEQYFGPGTRLTVT.

The chain joins TRBV4-3 to TRBJ2-3; D possibly corresponds to TRBD1 (6 bases). Germline CDR1 and CDR2: LGHNA and YSLEER. The germline V and J ends were trimmed by 1 base and 5 bases, with 13 bases remaining between them. There are 15 residues in the CDR3. The CDR3: CASSQGGQSGDTQYF. The DNA of the CDR3 is TGCGCCAGCAGCCAAGGGGGGCAAAGTGGAGATACGCAGTATTTT.

The chain links TRBV19 to TRBJ1-2, with D perhaps matching TRBD1 (5 bases). Germline CDR1 LNHDA, CDR2 SQIVND (reference sequence). The CDR3 is 14 amino acids. V was shortened by 7 bases and J by 0 bases, with 12 bases between the two germline ends. The CDR3 nucleotides are TGTGCCAGTAAAGAACAGGCGACTAACTATGGCTACACCTTC. It codes for CASKEQATNYGYTF.

J is TRBJ1-2 and V is TRBV6-6; D ambiguous. The germline V gene encodes CDR1 MNHNY and CDR2 SVGAGI (reference sequence). V dropped 0 bases and J dropped 6 bases, with 14 bases sitting between them. This CDR3 contains 15 residues. The CDR3 DNA reads TGTGCCAGCAGTTACTCAGAGGGAATCTCGGATGGCTACACCTTC. Amino acids: CASSYSEGISDGYTF.

The gene calls are TRBV4-3 and TRBJ2-3; 9 nucleotides agree with TRBD2. Losses at the gene ends were 3 bases for V and 0 bases for J; bases not matched to a gene: 10. Germline CDR1 LGHNA, CDR2 YSLEER. This CDR3 is built from 18 residues. In DNA, the CDR3 is TGCGCCAGCAGCCATCTGGGGGCTAGCGGGGTGAGCACAGATACGCAGTATTTT. Its translation is CASSHLGASGVSTDTQYF.

J is TRBJ1-5 and V is TRBV28; unclear D gene. This CDR3 region has 12 residues. Looked up from germline, CDR1 is MDHEN and CDR2 is SYDVKM. V was trimmed by 2 bases and J by 7 bases, leaving 6 bases between them. The CDR3 is CASSLREQPQHF. Written as DNA, the CDR3 is TGTGCCAGCAGTTTAAGGGAGCAGCCCCAGCATTTT.

This chain's CDR3 is CASSLEGDYGYTF. The DNA of the CDR3 is TGTGCCAGCAGTTTAGAGGGCGACTATGGCTACACCTTC. The chain couples TRBV28 to TRBJ1-2; D not resolved. Germline V lookup: CDR1 MDHEN, CDR2 SYDVKM. The CDR3 runs to 13 residues. The V end was cut by 2 bases, the J end by 3 bases, with 7 bases between.

The gene calls are TRBV2 and TRBJ2-7; possible D gene TRBD2, 6 bases. Trimming removed 8 bases at V and 4 bases at J, with 9 bases between. Germline loops: CDR1 SNHLY, CDR2 FYNNEI. The CDR3 has 11 residues. CDR3: CASGSGYEQYF. In DNA form, the CDR3 reads TGTGCCAGCGGAAGCGGGTACGAGCAGTACTTC.

The rearrangement joins TRBV18 to TRBJ2-1; D gene uncertain. The V gene's germline CDR1 is KGHSH and CDR2 LQKENI. V lost 3 bases and J lost 4, with 13 bases in between. This CDR3 spans 15 amino acids. DNA of the CDR3: TGTGCCAGCTCACCGAGACTCACTGGTTACAATGAGCAGTTCTTC. Its protein is CASSPRLTGYNEQFF.

The chain recombines TRBV7-2 with TRBJ2-1; no reliable D call. Germline V gene data show CDR1 as SGHTA and CDR2 as FQGNSA. V was trimmed by 0 bases and J by 0 bases, leaving 12 bases between them. The CDR3 has 17 residues. This CDR3 is CASSLAFALSSYNEQFF. CDR3 DNA: TGTGCCAGCAGCTTAGCATTTGCTCTTAGCTCCTACAATGAGCAGTTCTTC.

This clone has a count of ten or more. The rearrangement links TRBV28 to TRBJ2-4; 11 bases fit TRBD2. From germline, CDR1 is MDHEN and CDR2 SYDVKM. The J segment lost 4 bases and the V segment lost 6 bases, leaving 5 bases of the junction unmatched. This CDR3 comprises 15 residues. CDR3 in DNA: TGTGCCAGCAGAAATGGACTAGCGGGTAAAAACATTCAGTACTTC. Translated: CASRNGLAGKNIQYF.

This clone was counted once. The chain has TRBV11-1 and TRBJ2-1; the match to TRBD2 covers 8 bases. Germline lookup yields CDR1 SGHAT and CDR2 FQDESV (reference sequence). CDR3 length: 14 amino acids. V lost 5 bases to trimming and J lost 8 bases; unmatched junction nucleotides: 8. The CDR3 DNA reads as TGTGCCAGCAGCCCAGGACTAGCTTCCGATGAGCAGTTCTTC. Translating gives CASSPGLASDEQFF.

This chain joins TRBV18 and TRBJ1-6; D may be TRBD1 (6 bases). V was cut by 3 bases and J by 0 bases, with 15 bases left in between. Per the germline V gene, CDR1 is KGHSH and CDR2 is LQKENI. The CDR3 runs to 18 residues. CDR3 coding DNA: TGTGCCAGCTCACCGGCGTGGGACACCGACTCCTATAATTCACCCCTCCACTTT. It yields the protein CASSPAWDTDSYNSPLHF.

The V and J genes are TRBV5-1 and TRBJ2-7, with D possibly TRBD2 on 5 matching bases. From germline, CDR1 is SGHRS and CDR2 YFSETQ. Deletions cut 0 bases from V and 6 bases from J, with 13 bases between. The CDR3 consists of 14 residues. The CDR3: CASSLVGGRSEQYF. The DNA for the CDR3 is TGCGCCAGCAGCTTGGTTGGCGGGCGGTCCGAGCAGTACTTC.

This sequence joins TRBV6-5 and TRBJ1-6, with D hard to call. The CDR3 contains 12 residues. V gave up 8 bases and J gave up 12 bases, with 14 bases separating them. CDR1 and CDR2 from the germline V gene are MNHEY and SVGAGI. Here the CDR3 reads CASQQPAEPLHF. The CDR3 nucleotides read TGTGCCAGCCAACAACCCGCTGAACCCCTCCACTTT.

This clone was picked up a small number of times. The chain links TRBV7-9 to TRBJ2-1; TRBD2 aligns across 9 bases. This CDR3 is built from 16 residues. V lost 3 bases to trimming and J lost 1 base; unmatched junction nucleotides: 4. The germline gives CDR1 SEHNR, CDR2 FQNEAQ (reference sequence). The CDR3 coding sequence is TGTGCCAGCAGCTTTAGCGGGAGCAGGTCCTACAATGAGCAGTTCTTC. Translated, it gives CASSFSGSRSYNEQFF.